This entry lists 25 T cell receptor beta chains sequenced from one sample in a study of CD8 T cells in Susac syndrome. RNA amounts of about 0.5 to 1 ug underwent reverse transcription with random hexamers. TCRdb itself ran the immunoSEQ multiplex PCR reads through MiXCR, one entry per CDR3 protein. Altogether some 200,000 distinct CDR3 sequences are present, just under 95% being singletons, with the ten largest covering around 0.16%. The sequencing sample was made of CD8+ T cells from PBMCs. These receptors originate from a human donor with Susac syndrome.

The chain uses TRBV15 and TRBJ2-3; no clear D. Germline V gives CDR1 LNHNV, CDR2 YYDKDF (reference sequence). V was shortened by 0 bases and J by 1 base, with 8 bases between the two germline ends. This CDR3 has 15 residues. The CDR3 region has the DNA TGTGCCACCAGCAGAGAACTCGGAGGCACAGATACGCAGTATTTT. Its translation: CATSRELGGTDTQYF. The full variable domain, in which reference TRBV15 and TRBJ2-3 provide the parts outside the CDR3, is DAMVIQNPRYQVTQFGKPVTLSCSQTLNHNVMYWYQQKSSQAPKLLFHYYDKDFNNEADTPDNFQSRRPNTSFCFLDIRSPGLGDTAMYLCATSRELGGTDTQYFGPGTRLTVL.

The chain has TRBV28 and TRBJ2-7, with 11 bases lining up with TRBD1. Germline CDR1 is MDHEN and CDR2 is SYDVKM. V lost 5 bases to trimming and J lost 12 bases; unmatched junction nucleotides: 6. The CDR3 extends over 12 amino acids. The CDR3 spells CASSRDRGISYF. The DNA for the CDR3 is TGTGCCAGCAGTCGGGACAGGGGGATATCGTACTTC.

A word on this clonotype: One end of the junction fails to match germline, which may point to a read error. The gene calls are TRBV12-3 or TRBV12-4 and TRBJ2-7; D may be TRBD2 (5 bases). The length of the CDR3 is 9 residues. The CDR3 region has the DNA TGTGCCAGCAGTTGGGAGTGGCACTTC. Translation gives CASSWEWHF.

The CDR3 region is CASSPWGGGPSYEQYF. The CDR3 nucleotides are TGCGCCAGCAGCCCTTGGGGGGGAGGGCCTTCCTACGAGCAGTACTTC. The rearrangement joins TRBV4-1 to TRBJ2-7; 7 bases line up with TRBD2. Germline V gene data show CDR1 as MGHRA and CDR2 as YSYEKL. This CDR3 comprises 16 residues. Germline trimming cut 4 bases from V and 1 base from J; bases unmatched to any gene: 10.

The CDR3 DNA is TGTGCCACCAGAGCGGGCCAAATAGAGACCCAGTACTTC. Its protein product is CATRAGQIETQYF. The chain recombines TRBV3-1 with TRBJ2-5; a weak D match, TRBD2 (6 bases). Per the germline V gene, CDR1 is LGHDT and CDR2 is YNNKEL (reference sequence). The CDR3 has 13 amino acids. The V end lost 10 bases, the J end lost 4 bases, and 16 bases lay between the germline ends.

The chain recombines TRBV12-3 or TRBV12-4 with TRBJ2-7, with a possible D match to TRBD1 (5 bases). Between the trimmed V and J ends, which lost 3 bases and 3 bases, there was a span of 9 bases. This CDR3 contains 13 residues. DNA of the CDR3: TGTGCCAGCAGTTTTAGACAGATCTACGAGCAGTACTTC. It is translated as CASSFRQIYEQYF.

The V call is TRBV28, the J call TRBJ2-5; possibly TRBD2 for D (5 bases). Germline CDR1 MDHEN, CDR2 SYDVKM. This CDR3 has 15 residues. Trimming took off 2 bases at V and 5 bases at J, with 15 bases between the two ends. CDR3: CASSLVAGGGETQYF. CDR3 nucleotides: TGTGCCAGCAGTTTAGTAGCCGGAGGCGGCGAGACCCAGTACTTC.

This chain connects TRBV11-2 to TRBJ2-7; D tentatively fits TRBD1 or TRBD2 (8 bases each). Germline V lookup: CDR1 SGHAT, CDR2 FQNNGV. This CDR3 is built from 17 residues. V was pared by 4 bases and J by 3 bases, with 22 bases between. Here the CDR3 DNA reads TGTGCCAGCAGCTCTAACAGGGGGACTAGAATTCTCTACGAGCAGTACTTC. The encoded protein is CASSSNRGTRILYEQYF.

This clonotype was picked up a small number of times. The chain couples TRBV27 to TRBJ2-7, with D perhaps matching TRBD1 (5 bases). V was trimmed by 0 bases and J by 4 bases, leaving 10 bases between them. This CDR3 region has 14 residues. The germline CDR1 and CDR2 sequences are MNHEY and SMNVEV (reference sequence). CDR3 sequence: CASSLSGEGYEQYF. CDR3 coding DNA: TGTGCCAGCAGTTTATCAGGGGAAGGATACGAGCAGTACTTC.

This chain uses TRBV11-2 with TRBJ2-1, with D perhaps matching TRBD2 (6 bases). CDR1 is SGHAT and CDR2 is FQNNGV in the germline V gene. The CDR3 has 13 amino acids. V lost 5 bases and J lost 7, with 12 bases in between. For the CDR3, the DNA is TGTGCCAGCAGCCTTTCGGGGGAGAATGAGCAGTTCTTC. It specifies CASSLSGENEQFF.

The rearrangement joins TRBV28 to TRBJ1-2, with D uncertain. The CDR3 sequence is 11 residues long. The V end was cut by 3 bases, the J end by 7 bases, with 6 bases between. Germline V gene data show CDR1 as MDHEN and CDR2 as SYDVKM. CDR3 sequence (DNA): TGTGCCAGCAGTTTGGAGTCTGGCTACACCTTC. Amino acids: CASSLESGYTF.

The chain couples TRBV20-1 to TRBJ2-7, with D unclear. V lost 0 bases, J lost 4 bases, and 16 bases lay in between. Germline V gene sequence: CDR1 DFQATT, CDR2 SNEGSKA (reference sequence). The CDR3 covers 15 residues. The CDR3 DNA is TGCAGTGCTAGAGAGTCTGGTATTGGGATATACGAGCAGTACTTC. Encoded protein: CSARESGIGIYEQYF.

The chain combines TRBV27 with TRBJ1-1; 8 nucleotides align to TRBD1. CDR3 length: 14 amino acids. From germline, CDR1 is MNHEY and CDR2 SMNVEV (reference sequence). V lost 8 bases to trimming and J lost 0 bases; unmatched junction nucleotides: 5. CDR3 in amino acids: CASGTGFMNTEAFF. In DNA, the CDR3 is TGTGCCAGCGGGACAGGATTCATGAACACTGAAGCTTTCTTT.

The genes are TRBV2 and TRBJ2-2; 7 nucleotides agree with TRBD2. This CDR3 is built from 14 residues. Unmatched junction bases numbered 5, after V lost 7 bases and J lost 3 bases. CDR1 is SNHLY and CDR2 is FYNNEI in the germline V gene. DNA of the CDR3: TGTGCCAGCACCCTGGGACTACACACCGGGGAGCTGTTTTTT. This translates into CASTLGLHTGELFF. Full variable domain (missing parts from reference TRBV2 and TRBJ2-2): EPEVTQTPSHQVTQMGQEVILRCVPISNHLYFYWYRQILGQKVEFLVSFYNNEISEKSEIFDDQFSVERPDGSNFTLKIRSTKLEDSAMYFCASTLGLHTGELFFGEGSRLTVL.

The chain employs TRBV2 and TRBJ1-1; possible D gene TRBD1, 6 bases. Looked up from germline, CDR1 is SNHLY and CDR2 is FYNNEI. V was pared by 3 bases and J by 10 bases, with 12 bases between. This CDR3 comprises 12 residues. CDR3 region: CASSDRGGTAFF. Written as DNA, the CDR3 is TGTGCCAGCAGTGACAGGGGAGGAACAGCTTTCTTT.

This sequence joins TRBV2 and TRBJ2-7; D gene ambiguous. V gave up 5 bases and J gave up 5 bases, with 19 bases separating them. The germline CDR1 and CDR2 sequences are SNHLY and FYNNEI. This CDR3 comprises 15 residues. CDR3 residues: CASSLGRRNNHEQYF. CDR3 coding DNA: TGTGCCAGCAGTTTAGGACGGCGGAACAACCACGAGCAGTACTTC.

V is TRBV5-1 and J is TRBJ1-1; D ambiguous. V was trimmed by 4 bases and J by 3 bases, leaving 10 bases between them. Germline loops: CDR1 SGHRS, CDR2 YFSETQ. CDR3 length equals 13 residues. The CDR3 DNA reads as TGCGCCAGCAGCCCGATCGGGTACACTGAAGCTTTCTTT. Its protein product is CASSPIGYTEAFF.

The chain carries TRBV27 and TRBJ2-1, with 8 bases identical to TRBD2. Germline CDR1 MNHEY, CDR2 SMNVEV (reference sequence). The CDR3 is 15 amino acids. V shed 2 bases, J shed 0 bases, and the junction held 0 bases outside the gene matches. CDR3 sequence: CASSLAGGSYNEQFF. Written as DNA, the CDR3 is TGTGCCAGCAGTTTAGCGGGGGGCTCCTACAATGAGCAGTTCTTC.

J is TRBJ2-5 and V is TRBV5-1, with 10 bases matching TRBD2. The CDR3 runs to 14 residues. V trimming: 1 base; J trimming: 5 bases; junction bases outside the gene matches: 2. Per the germline V gene, CDR1 is SGHRS and CDR2 is YFSETQ. CDR3 sequence reads: CASSLTSGEETQYF. In DNA, the CDR3 is TGCGCCAGCAGCTTGACTAGCGGGGAGGAGACCCAGTACTTC.

This clonotype has a single count. The V and J genes are TRBV28 and TRBJ1-5, with D possibly matching TRBD1 (5 bases). Germline V gene data show CDR1 as MDHEN and CDR2 as SYDVKM. This CDR3 is built from 14 residues. The V gene lost 5 bases and the J gene lost 5 bases, with 13 bases spanning the gap. The CDR3 nucleotides read TGTGCCAGCAGTAGAGACAGAACATATCAGCCCCAGCATTTT. Amino acid sequence: CASSRDRTYQPQHF.

The V call is TRBV29-1, the J call TRBJ1-2; 9 bases line up with TRBD1. After removal of 7 bases from V and 3 bases from J, the junction contained 9 bases not matched to a gene. The CDR3 extends over 14 amino acids. Germline V gene sequence: CDR1 SQVTM, CDR2 ANQGSEA. CDR3 protein: CSATLGQGHYGYTF. The CDR3 region has the DNA TGCAGCGCAACCCTCGGACAGGGGCACTATGGCTACACCTTC.

The V call is TRBV29-1, the J call TRBJ2-5; no clear D gene. From germline, CDR1 is SQVTM and CDR2 ANQGSEA. CDR3 length: 10 residues. The ends were cut back, 4 bases at V and 5 bases at J, with 5 bases in the middle. CDR3 residues: CSVVRETQYF. CDR3 in DNA: TGCAGCGTTGTTCGGGAGACCCAGTACTTC.

CDR3 protein: CASSSGTGFFYEQYF. The CDR3 DNA is TGTGCCAGCAGTTCCGGGACAGGGTTCTTCTACGAGCAGTACTTC. V is TRBV12-3 or TRBV12-4 and J is TRBJ2-7; TRBD1 aligns across 9 bases. The CDR3 runs 15 residues. Germline trimming cut 4 bases from V and 3 bases from J; bases unmatched to any gene: 7.

The V gene is TRBV5-4, the J gene TRBJ2-2, with 13 bases identical to TRBD2. CDR3 length: 17 amino acids. Germline CDR1 and CDR2: SGHNT and YYREEE (reference sequence). With V trimmed by 4 bases and J by 0 bases, 3 bases remained unmatched. The CDR3: CASSLGLAGANTGELFF. DNA for the CDR3: TGTGCCAGCAGCCTTGGACTAGCGGGAGCGAACACCGGGGAGCTGTTTTTT.

This chain uses TRBV29-1 with TRBJ1-2; maybe TRBD1 (5 bases). Germline V gene sequence: CDR1 SQVTM, CDR2 ANQGSEA. V was clipped by 3 bases and J by 0 bases, with 11 bases between them. The CDR3 is made up of 14 amino acids. Written as DNA, the CDR3 is TGCAGCGTTGATGTGGGGGTTTCTAACTATGGCTACACCTTC. Translating gives CSVDVGVSNYGYTF.